The rows below give T cell receptor beta chains drawn from one sample of a study of control samples from healthy donors and cancer patients. The data were produced by immunoSEQ multiplex PCR, yet TCRdb's version contains in-frame clones alone and is incomplete. Counted here are some 120,000 clones, roughly 95% occurring once; the ten biggest clones make up 3.6%. What was sequenced was blood. All receptors derive from a young man in good health. The CDR3 runs from the conserved cysteine through the conserved F or W. A D gene is named only where the DNA matches it firmly. Size is omitted from some rows. Given values are once, few, many or a class for expanded clones.

V gene	D gene	clone size	J gene	CDR3 DNA	CDR3 protein
TRBV20-1	-	-	TRBJ1-1	TGCAGTGTTTGGTTGAACACTGAAGCTTTCTTT	CSVWLNTEAFF
TRBV19	-	-	TRBJ2-2	TGTGCCAGCGGACAGAACACCGGGGAGCTGTTTTTT	CASGQNTGELFF
TRBV5-6	-	-	TRBJ1-1	TGTGCCACCCCTGGCCGGGGAGACTGGAACACTGAAGCTTTCTTT	CATPGRGDWNTEAFF
TRBV6-4	TRBD1	-	TRBJ2-1	TGTGCCAGCAGTGGACAGGGGGGTAATGAGCAGTTCTTC	CASSGQGGNEQFF
TRBV18	TRBD1	-	TRBJ2-7	TGTGCCAGCTCACCAGGGACAGCCTCCTACGAGCAGTACTTC	CASSPGTASYEQYF
TRBV6-2/TRBV6-3	-	-	TRBJ1-1	TGTGCCAGCAGTGCTCAGGGAGTCAGAGCTTTCTTT	CASSAQGVRAFF
TRBV9	-	-	TRBJ2-2	TGTGCCAGCAGCGTAGGGGGATCGACCGGGGAGCTGTTTTTT	CASSVGGSTGELFF
TRBV7-6	-	-	TRBJ2-3	TGTGCCAGCAGCCCAGAAACAGATACGCAGTATTTT	CASSPETDTQYF
TRBV5-5	-	-	TRBJ2-7	TGTGCCAGCAGCTTGGGATACGAGCAGTACTTC	CASSLGYEQYF
TRBV19	-	-	TRBJ1-4	TGTGCCAGTAGTGTTCAGGGAAGACTGTTTTTT	CASSVQGRLFF
TRBV4-3	-	-	TRBJ2-7	TGCGCCAGCAGCCGAACGGGTGCAGGGAGAGGTGGCGAGCAGTACTTC	CASSRTGAGRGGEQYF
TRBV6-2/TRBV6-3	-	-	TRBJ1-5	TGTGCCAGCAGTTACAGGGGGTCGGATAGCAATCAGCCCCAGCATTTT	CASSYRGSDSNQPQHF
TRBV29-1	TRBD1	-	TRBJ2-3	TGCAGCGCCACACCCCGGGACAGGGCAACAGATACGCAGTATTTT	CSATPRDRATDTQYF
TRBV6-2/TRBV6-3	-	-	TRBJ2-1	TGTGCCAGCAGTTACAATCGGTTTTTGAATGAGCAGTTCTTC	CASSYNRFLNEQFF
TRBV7-9	-	-	TRBJ2-2	TGTGCCAGCAAACCGGACACCGGGGAGCTGTTTTTT	CASKPDTGELFF
TRBV14	-	-	TRBJ2-7	TGTGCCAGCAGCCAAGGAGGGCCCGCCCCAGGGACTTCCAGCTCCTACGAGCAGTACTTC	CASSQGGPAPGTSSSYEQYF
TRBV28	-	-	TRBJ1-2	TGTGCCAGCAGTTTATCGGGAGGAACATTCTTC	CASSLSGGTFF
TRBV25-1	-	-	TRBJ2-1	TGTGCCAGCAGTGAGGGCCCGGTATACAATGAGCAGTTCTTC	CASSEGPVYNEQFF
TRBV27	TRBD1	-	TRBJ2-5	TGTGCCAGCAGTTTGGGACAGTCTGCAAGTCCGCGGGAGACCCAGTACTTC	CASSLGQSASPRETQYF
TRBV6-5	-	-	TRBJ2-3	TGTGCCAGCAGTAGGACTTCTAGCACAGATACGCAGTATTTT	CASSRTSSTDTQYF
TRBV9	-	-	TRBJ2-3	TGTGCCAGCCAACGCGGGGGCGCCCAAGATACGCAGTATTTT	CASQRGGAQDTQYF
TRBV29-1	-	-	TRBJ2-7	TGCAGCGTTGTATCTTACGAGCAGTACTTC	CSVVSYEQYF
TRBV4-3	-	-	TRBJ1-2	TGCGCCAGCAGCCAAGGTGGATCAGGGAACTATGGCTACACCTTC	CASSQGGSGNYGYTF
TRBV4-2	-	-	TRBJ2-7	TGTGCCAGCAGCCAAGAGGTGCGTGAGCAGTACTTC	CASSQEVREQYF
TRBV27	-	-	TRBJ1-1	TGTGCCAGCCGGGATTTAGGGTCCGCTTCGACTGCTTTCTTT	CASRDLGSASTAFF
TRBV28	-	-	TRBJ2-1	TGTGCCAGCCGGAGTAGGAATGAGCAGTTCTTC	CASRSRNEQFF
TRBV4-3	-	-	TRBJ2-2	TGCGCCAGCAGCCCACAACGAGCCGGGGAGCTGTTTTTT	CASSPQRAGELFF
TRBV15	-	-	TRBJ1-1	TGTGCCACCAGCAGAGATTTCTCCCGGGTCGGGAACACTGAAGCTTTCTTT	CATSRDFSRVGNTEAFF
TRBV10-3	TRBD1	-	TRBJ2-7	TGTGCCATCGGAGGACAGGGGGCGCGAGGCGAGCAGTACTTC	CAIGGQGARGEQYF
TRBV2	-	-	TRBJ1-3	TGTGCCAGCAGTGACAGGGTGAGCACCATATATTTT	CASSDRVSTIYF
TRBV4-1	-	-	TRBJ1-1	TGCGCCAGCAGCCAAGGGAGCAACACTGAAGCTTTCTTT	CASSQGSNTEAFF
TRBV27	TRBD1	-	TRBJ2-1	TGTGCCAGCAGCACCTCTCCCCCAGGGGGCGCAGCCTACAATGAGCAGTTCTTC	CASSTSPPGGAAYNEQFF
TRBV6-5	-	once	TRBJ2-2	TGTGCCAGCAGTTACTCGATGGGGGGGGAGCTGTTTTTT	CASSYSMGGELFF
TRBV4-3	-	-	TRBJ2-7	TGCGCCAGCAGCCAAGCGTCGGCCCTCTCCTACGAGCAGTACTTC	CASSQASALSYEQYF
TRBV7-9	-	-	TRBJ1-1	TGTGCCAGCATCCGCCTCCTGGTTGGTACTGAAGCTTTCTTT	CASIRLLVGTEAFF
TRBV6-5	-	-	TRBJ2-5	TGTGCCAGCAGTTACTCCGCCCCGATCCACTTC	CASSYSAPIHF
TRBV27	-	once	TRBJ2-7	TGTGCCAGCAGTTTAGCGGGACGGACCTACGAGCAGTACTTC	CASSLAGRTYEQYF
TRBV19	-	-	TRBJ2-7	TGTGCCAGTAGCATCCGGGAACCCTACGAGCAGTACTTC	CASSIREPYEQYF
TRBV24-1	-	-	TRBJ2-6	TGTGCCACCAGTGAGCGGACCACGGGTGGGGCCAACGTCCTGACTTTC	CATSERTTGGANVLTF
TRBV4-1	TRBD1	once	TRBJ1-6	TGCGCCAGCAGCCAACTGACAGGGAATTCACCCCTCCACTTT	CASSQLTGNSPLHF
TRBV6-5	-	-	TRBJ2-2	TGTGCCAGCAGTTACTCGATCGTTAGATCCGGGGAGCTGTTTTTT	CASSYSIVRSGELFF
TRBV7-8	-	-	TRBJ2-7	TGTGCCAGCAGCCGTGGGGCAGCCGAGCAGTACTTC	CASSRGAAEQYF